This entry concerns a single T cell receptor (beta chain). This clone was observed a handful of times. Its antigen is currently not known. The sample holds no much larger clone one base away, and base qualities are not on file. In the prospective study, participants were about 18 to 89 years old, resided in 24 geographic areas of the United States, and were enrolled through a virtual design. To assign participants to cohorts, the prospective study relied on clinical history that participants themselves reported in a screening survey and a study questionnaire. Recovered participants in ImmuneRACE Cohort 3 were defined as having two consecutive negative NP/OP PCR tests, clearance from a healthcare professional, or resolution of symptoms. In the prospective study, whole blood, serum and a nasopharyngeal or oropharyngeal swab were collected from each participant by mobile phlebotomists. Additional blood draws and questionnaires over an approximately two-month period could optionally be provided by prospective study participants. Before DNA extraction, prospective study blood samples were shipped either frozen or at room temperature.

V is reduced by 8 bases and J by 1 base, leaving a spacing of 5 bases between them. The CDR3 runs 12 amino acids, cysteine and phenylalanine included. Just CDR3 DNA is preserved here, 36 bases in frame from base 1. The sample comes from a study of blood T cell repertoires in COVID-19 (TCRdb year 2020). About the study as a whole: The collaborator samples originated in the United States, Italy and Spain and spanned the acute and convalescent phases of COVID-19. The prospective study material was composed of cDNA or gDNA derived from T cells, B-cell-depleted T cells, or PBMCs. The dataset comprised deeply sampled blood TCRbeta repertoires from subjects exposed to, actively infected with, or recovered from COVID-19. The repertoires were released in a freely available public database meant as a resource for research on the immune response to SARS-CoV-2. Samples were obtained from the ongoing ImmuneRACE study (first 160 participants) and from approximately 1,200 subjects provided by 6 global collaborators. Sample metadata almost always included a de-identified subject ID, COVID-19 status, age in years and sex. Where available, HLA class I and class II types were taken from metadata supplied by the sample provider and were not determined by assay-based typing. Findings and caveats that apply to the study as a whole: The amount of clinical and demographic metadata varied by source and participant and was provided uncurated.

TCRbeta CDR3 regions were amplified from genomic DNA by means of the immunoSEQ Assay, a bias-controlled multiplex PCR. In the source study's methods: Within the assay, amplification of reference gene primers was used to estimate how many nucleated cells each sample contained. To quantify the absolute abundance of each unique TCRbeta CDR3 rearrangement, sequence reads were collapsed and filtered. For each sample, productive Simpson clonality was calculated as the square root of Simpson's diversity index across productive rearrangements. In its TCRdb copy, this immuneACCESS table keeps in-frame sequences only and misses some clones. Where compared with another copy, unresolved V genes explain less than half of these, and the others have no known cause. D and trimming were read from the DNA, whereas the V and J calls and clone size are those reported in that table. Across this sample there are roughly 200,000 clones, with 88% seen only once. The ten largest make up 2.5% to 3% of the sample.

The receptor's source is a woman aged 30 to 39 who had recovered from COVID-19. The chain couples TRBV12-3 or TRBV12-4 to TRBJ1-4, with the D gene call left open. The material sequenced was PBMCs or T cells enriched from blood (not recorded which). The CDR3 in this case is CASFGTNEKLFF. The base sequence is TGTGCCAGCTTCGGAACTAATGAAAAACTGTTTTTT.